The 30 T cell receptor beta chains below come from one sample, sequenced in a study of blood T cell repertoires in COVID-19. Generated by immunoSEQ multiplex PCR, the TCRdb table keeps only in-frame clones and is missing some. Of some 320,000 clones listed, more than 90% were seen once; the top ten hold 3.9%. Source material: PBMCs or T cells enriched from blood (not recorded which). These TCRs come from a woman aged 25 to 39 who had been exposed to COVID-19.

This clone showed up just once. The V and J genes are TRBV7-9 and TRBJ2-2, with D possibly being TRBD2 (5 bases). Trimming stripped 9 bases from V and 4 bases from J, with 15 bases between. The length of the CDR3 is 14 residues. CDR1 and CDR2 from the germline V gene are SEHNR and FQNEAQ (reference sequence). The CDR3 loop reads CASEGGAGTGELFF. The CDR3 DNA sequence: TGTGCCAGTGAAGGCGGCGCGGGCACCGGGGAGCTGTTTTTT.

The chain joins TRBV5-1 to TRBJ2-5, with 7 nucleotides matching TRBD2. The CDR3 has 15 amino acids. The junction had 3 bases not matched to a gene; V was cut back by 0 bases and J by 1 base. Germline V gives CDR1 SGHRS, CDR2 YFSETQ. The CDR3 here is CASSLGRTSQETQYF. CDR3 bases: TGCGCCAGCAGCTTGGGACGGACTAGCCAAGAGACCCAGTACTTC.

The rearrangement uses TRBV4-1 and TRBJ2-4; 7 bases map to TRBD1. V lost 1 base to trimming and J lost 1 base; unmatched junction nucleotides: 7. This CDR3 is 17 amino acids long. Germline lookup yields CDR1 MGHRA and CDR2 YSYEKL. CDR3 sequence reads: CASSQVAAQGAKNIQYF. Written as DNA, the CDR3 is TGCGCCAGCAGCCAAGTCGCCGCACAGGGGGCCAAAAACATTCAGTACTTC.

This clone was seen once. The J gene is TRBJ1-3, the V gene TRBV5-4; 7 nucleotides line up with TRBD1. CDR3 size: 16 residues. J gave up 4 bases and V 3 bases, and 10 bases lay outside the gene matches. CDR1 is SGHNT and CDR2 is YYREEE in the germline V gene (reference sequence). CDR3 nucleotides: TGTGCCAGCAGCTACATCGAGACAGGGTCAGGAAACACCATATATTTT. This sequence encodes CASSYIETGSGNTIYF. The variable domain in full, completed from reference TRBV5-4 and TRBJ1-3, reads ETGVTQSPTHLIKTRGQQVTLRCSSQSGHNTVSWYQQALGQGPQFIFQYYREEENGRGNFPPRFSGLQFPNYSSELNVNALELDDSALYLCASSYIETGSGNTIYFGEGSWLTVV.

This chain joins TRBV18 and TRBJ1-1, with unresolved D. Germline V gene lookup returns CDR1 KGHSH and CDR2 LQKENI. V lost 1 base and J 1 base, leaving 7 bases between the germline ends. This CDR3 has 14 amino acids. Here the CDR3 DNA reads TGTGCCAGCTCACCACTCCCATCGAACACTGAAGCTTTCTTT. It specifies CASSPLPSNTEAFF.

This chain joins TRBV18 and TRBJ2-1, with 7 bases aligning to TRBD1. Germline lookup yields CDR1 KGHSH and CDR2 LQKENI. Germline trimming cut 3 bases from V and 4 bases from J; bases unmatched to any gene: 6. The CDR3 loop spans 15 amino acids. CDR3 region: CASSPPGQIYNEQFF. CDR3 sequence (DNA): TGTGCCAGCTCACCCCCGGGACAGATTTACAATGAGCAGTTCTTC.

This rearrangement joins TRBV5-1 to TRBJ2-5; 12 positions match TRBD2. Per the germline V gene, CDR1 is SGHRS and CDR2 is YFSETQ. The CDR3 runs 16 residues. V gave up 4 bases and J gave up 5 bases; unmatched junction bases: 9. CDR3 bases: TGCGCCAGCAGCCCTACCCTAGCGGGGGGGCCCGAGACCCAGTACTTC. Its protein product is CASSPTLAGGPETQYF. The full variable domain, with the rest looked up from reference TRBV5-1 and TRBJ2-5, is KAGVTQTPRYLIKTRGQQVTLSCSPISGHRSVSWYQQTPGQGLQFLFEYFSETQRNKGNFPGRFSGRQFSNSRSEMNVSTLELGDSALYLCASSPTLAGGPETQYFGPGTRLLVL.

This chain connects TRBV6-5 to TRBJ2-2; D might be TRBD1 (6 bases). V shed 4 bases and J shed 4 bases, with 13 bases lying between them. The V gene's germline CDR1 is MNHEY and CDR2 SVGAGI. The CDR3 has 15 residues. The CDR3 loop is CASSSRQDPTGELFF. CDR3 coding DNA: TGTGCCAGCAGTTCCCGACAGGACCCCACCGGGGAGCTGTTTTTT.

The J gene is TRBJ2-3, the V gene TRBV4-1, with 8 nucleotides matching TRBD2. Germline CDR1 is MGHRA and CDR2 is YSYEKL. The ends lost 1 base at V and 2 bases at J; junction bases unmatched: 17. This CDR3 contains 20 residues. The CDR3 reads CASSQVAGGPQITYTDTQYF. CDR3 coding DNA: TGCGCCAGCAGCCAAGTGGCGGGGGGACCACAGATAACCTACACAGATACGCAGTATTTT.

This chain joins TRBV2 and TRBJ2-7, with TRBD1 matching over 10 bases. Per germline, CDR1 SNHLY and CDR2 FYNNEI. With 7 bases clipped from V and 3 bases from J, the junction kept 9 bases outside the gene matches. This CDR3 is 15 amino acids long. The CDR3 protein is CASNSPGQGIYEQYF. The CDR3 DNA reads as TGTGCCAGCAATAGCCCGGGACAGGGGATCTACGAGCAGTACTTC.

The chain has TRBV7-6 and TRBJ1-4; D unresolved. Germline V gene lookup returns CDR1 SGHVS and CDR2 FNYEAQ. The CDR3 consists of 13 residues. Trimming shortened V by 1 base and J by 5 bases, and 5 bases separated the two germline ends. CDR3: CASSLDGNEKLFF. CDR3 DNA: TGTGCCAGCAGCTTAGACGGGAATGAAAAACTGTTTTTT.

This chain joins TRBV7-9 and TRBJ1-1; D is uncertain. The V end was cut by 3 bases, the J end by 1 base, with 9 bases between. This CDR3 has 14 amino acids. In germline, CDR1 is SEHNR, CDR2 FQNEAQ (reference sequence). The CDR3 spells CASSLETRNTEAFF. The CDR3 bases are TGTGCCAGCAGCTTGGAGACTAGGAACACTGAAGCTTTCTTT.

The J gene is TRBJ2-5, the V gene TRBV9; no clear D. This CDR3 spans 15 amino acids. The germline CDR1 and CDR2 sequences are SGDLS and YYNGEE. V was cut by 0 bases and J by 2 bases, with 11 bases left in between. The CDR3 here is CASSVGGSIQETQYF. The CDR3 nucleotides read TGTGCCAGCAGCGTAGGAGGCAGCATTCAAGAGACCCAGTACTTC.

This clone appeared a single time. The V call is TRBV7-2, the J call TRBJ2-3; TRBD2 is a possible D gene (5 bases). Germline CDR1 reads SGHTA; CDR2 reads FQGNSA. The CDR3 is 14 residues long. Between the trimmed V and J ends, which lost 6 bases and 10 bases, there was a span of 20 bases. The CDR3 nucleotides read TGTGCCAGCAGTCACAATCGGCAACTAGTGGCGCAGTATTTT. The encoded protein is CASSHNRQLVAQYF.

The V gene is TRBV30, the J gene TRBJ2-3, with D maybe TRBD1 (6 bases). Trimming stripped 2 bases from V and 9 bases from J, with 9 bases between. This CDR3 comprises 11 residues. CDR1 GTSNPN and CDR2 SVGIG come from the germline V gene (reference sequence). The CDR3 protein is CAWSQGKTQYF. CDR3 in DNA: TGTGCCTGGAGTCAGGGGAAAACGCAGTATTTT. Filled out from reference TRBV30 and TRBJ2-3, the complete variable domain reads SQTIHQWPATLVQPVGSPLSLECTVEGTSNPNLYWYRQAAGRGLQLLFYSVGIGQISSEVPQNLSASRPQDRQFILSSKKLLLSDSGFYLCAWSQGKTQYFGPGTRLTVL.

This clone was observed a handful of times. The chain uses TRBV5-1 and TRBJ1-3, with a tentative D call TRBD1 (6 bases). V dropped 0 bases and J dropped 6 bases, with 16 bases sitting between them. This CDR3 is built from 16 residues. CDR1 is SGHRS and CDR2 is YFSETQ in the germline V gene. The DNA for the CDR3 is TGCGCCAGCAGCTTGGGCTACAGGGAGTGGGAAAACACCATATATTTT. Amino acid sequence: CASSLGYREWENTIYF.

This chain joins TRBV5-6 and TRBJ1-1; 9 bases line up with TRBD1. The germline V gene encodes CDR1 SGHDT and CDR2 YYEEEE. V lost 3 bases to trimming and J lost 1 base; unmatched junction nucleotides: 4. The CDR3 contains 15 residues. CDR3 bases: TGTGCCAGCAGCTCCCTGACAGGGGGGAACACTGAAGCTTTCTTT. Its protein is CASSSLTGGNTEAFF.

J is TRBJ1-6 and V is TRBV3-1 (or the pseudogene TRBV3-2); D is unresolved. In germline, CDR1 is LGHDT, CDR2 YNNKEL (reference sequence). The V end was cut by 5 bases, the J end by 3 bases, with 14 bases between. This CDR3 is built from 16 residues. CDR3 sequence (DNA): TGTGCCAGCAGCGAAACTACGGCCGTCTATAATTCACCCCTCCACTTT. Translated, it gives CASSETTAVYNSPLHF.

The table lists this clone with a count of one. The V call is TRBV18, the J call TRBJ2-3; no firm D call. With 2 bases removed from V and 0 bases from J, the gap between germline ends came to 9 bases. Germline V gene data show CDR1 as KGHSH and CDR2 as LQKENI. The CDR3 totals 15 residues. The CDR3 bases are TGTGCCAGCTCACCAGTACAACCCAGCACAGATACGCAGTATTTT. As protein: CASSPVQPSTDTQYF.

V is TRBV7-6 and J is TRBJ1-6; no clear D gene. The CDR3 consists of 16 residues. The germline V gene encodes CDR1 SGHVS and CDR2 FNYEAQ. Trimming cost V 2 bases and J 7 bases, with 15 bases left between them. In nucleotides, the CDR3 is TGTGCCAGCAGCTTAAGCGGGGTTGAAGGGAATTCACCCCTCCACTTT. Residues: CASSLSGVEGNSPLHF. Together with reference TRBV7-6 and TRBJ1-6, the CDR3 gives the full variable domain: GAGVSQSPRYKVTKRGQDVALRCDPISGHVSLYWYRQALGQGPEFLTYFNYEAQQDKSGLPNDRFSAERPEGSISTLTIQRTEQRDSAMYRCASSLSGVEGNSPLHFGNGTRLTVT.

CDR3 DNA sequence: TGCGCCAGCAAAGCGAACAATGAGCAGTTCTTC. Residues: CASKANNEQFF. The chain carries TRBV5-1 and TRBJ2-1; D call uncertain. CDR3 length: 11 residues. Between the trimmed V and J ends, which lost 6 bases and 5 bases, there was a span of 6 bases. The V gene's germline CDR1 is SGHRS and CDR2 YFSETQ.

The CDR3 DNA reads as TGTGCCAGCAGCCAACCCCAAATTGGCCACGAGCAGTACTTC. Translation gives CASSQPQIGHEQYF. The genes are TRBV3-1 (or the pseudogene TRBV3-2) and TRBJ2-7; no clear D. V dropped 2 bases and J dropped 5 bases, with 13 bases sitting between them. The CDR3 has 14 residues. CDR1 and CDR2 from the germline V gene are LGHDT and YNNKEL (reference sequence).

This rearrangement joins TRBV5-1 to TRBJ1-6, with unresolved D. This CDR3 has 16 residues. The V end was cut by 3 bases, the J end by 7 bases, with 17 bases between. CDR1 SGHRS and CDR2 YFSETQ come from the germline V gene. The CDR3 DNA is TGCGCCAGCAGCTGGGAGGCGCCGGGTTGGAATTCACCCCTCCACTTT. Its translation is CASSWEAPGWNSPLHF.

The chain is built from TRBV2 and TRBJ2-7, with D maybe TRBD2 (6 bases). This CDR3 region has 14 residues. With 11 bases removed from V and 5 bases from J, the gap between germline ends came to 22 bases. CDR1 is SNHLY and CDR2 is FYNNEI in the germline V gene. CDR3 amino acids: CACALREPPNEQYF. In DNA, the CDR3 is TGTGCCTGCGCCCTTCGGGAGCCACCCAACGAGCAGTACTTC.

This clone was seen only a few times. V gene TRBV12-3 or TRBV12-4 combines with J gene TRBJ2-3, with D perhaps TRBD1 (5 bases). This CDR3 is 12 amino acids long. With 6 bases removed from V and 6 bases from J, the gap between germline ends came to 10 bases. CDR3 DNA: TGTGCCAGCAGCCGCAGGGTGGATACGCAGTATTTT. Its translation is CASSRRVDTQYF.

The chain recombines TRBV7-3 with TRBJ2-6; TRBD2 matches 8 bases. CDR1 and CDR2 from the germline V gene are SGHTA and FQGTGA. This CDR3 is 17 amino acids long. The V and J ends lost 4 bases and 0 bases, in that order; junction bases with no gene match: 5. CDR3 nucleotide sequence: TGTGCCAGCAGCTCAGGACTAGCCCTCTCTGGGGCCAACGTCCTGACTTTC. Amino acids: CASSSGLALSGANVLTF.

The chain couples TRBV25-1 to TRBJ1-2; D is uncertain. The CDR3 is made up of 14 amino acids. Germline-derived CDR1 and CDR2 are MGHDK and SYGVNS. Trimming took 6 bases from V and 2 from J, leaving 13 bases between them. This chain's CDR3 is CASRRDSGNYGYTF. The CDR3 region has the DNA TGTGCCAGCAGGCGGGATTCGGGAAACTATGGCTACACCTTC.

The chain carries TRBV27 and TRBJ1-1, with 7 nucleotides matching TRBD1. J gave up 4 bases and V 5 bases, and 4 bases lay outside the gene matches. CDR3 length: 13 amino acids. CDR1 is MNHEY, CDR2 SMNVEV, per germline (reference sequence). The CDR3 region has the DNA TGTGCCAGCAGTCACAGGGGCCCCACTGAAGCTTTCTTT. Translation: CASSHRGPTEAFF.

The chain has TRBV5-1 and TRBJ2-7; D gene uncertain. The germline CDR1 and CDR2 sequences are SGHRS and YFSETQ. The CDR3 contains 13 residues. V was cut by 8 bases and J by 3 bases, with 15 bases left in between. Here the CDR3 reads CASQTSTGYEQYF. DNA of the CDR3: TGCGCCAGTCAGACTTCGACGGGCTACGAGCAGTACTTC. Complete variable domain (other parts from reference TRBV5-1 and TRBJ2-7): KAGVTQTPRYLIKTRGQQVTLSCSPISGHRSVSWYQQTPGQGLQFLFEYFSETQRNKGNFPGRFSGRQFSNSRSEMNVSTLELGDSALYLCASQTSTGYEQYFGPGTRLTVT.

This clone was seen only once. The rearrangement joins TRBV21-1 to TRBJ1-5; the table gives TRBD1 as D, unverified against the DNA. TRBV21-1 is a known pseudogene. There are 19 residues in the CDR3. Here the CDR3 reads CASSKAPQRRQASCQPQHF. CDR3 nucleotide sequence: TGTGCCAGCAGCAAAGCCCCCCAACGTAGACAGGCAAGTTGTCAGCCCCAGCATTTT.